Listed below are T cell receptor beta chains from one sample, sequenced in a study of blood T cell repertoires in COVID-19. The protocol was immunoSEQ multiplex PCR, while the TCRdb copy is restricted to in-frame clones and leaves out a portion. In the table there are some 200,000 clones, about nine tenths of which are singletons. Source material: peripheral blood. The source of these receptors is a man in his forties or fifties with acute or convalescent COVID-19. Both conserved end residues are part of each CDR3. The D gene is left open where the match is weak.

TRBV5-1	TRBJ2-7	TRBD1	TGCGCCAGCAGCTTGACCACCGGGACAGGGGGTTACGAGCAGTACTTC	CASSLTTGTGGYEQYF
TRBV7-6	TRBJ1-2	TRBD1	TGTGCCAGTAGCAAAGCAGGGGGCGGCGGTGGCTACACCTTC	CASSKAGGGGGYTF
TRBV5-1	TRBJ1-1	TRBD1	TGCGCCAGCAGCTTGCTGGGGACAGGAGGAGGGGGGACGAGGTCTTTCTTT	CASSLLGTGGGGTRSFF
TRBV14	TRBJ1-1	.	TGTGCCAGCAGCCTTCTGACAGCCGGCACTGAAGCTTTCTTT	CASSLLTAGTEAFF
TRBV18	TRBJ2-5	.	TGTGCCAGCTCACCACAAATGAGAGAGACCCAGTACTTC	CASSPQMRETQYF
TRBV18	TRBJ2-5	TRBD2	TGTGCCAGCTCACCACTAGGGACTAGACAAGAGACCCAGTACTTC	CASSPLGTRQETQYF
TRBV19	TRBJ2-7	.	TGTGCCAGTAGTCCACTTCCCTTTAGCGGCGGGCTCTACGAGCAGTACTTC	CASSPLPFSGGLYEQYF
TRBV9	TRBJ2-2	TRBD2	TGTGCCAGCAGCGCCAGGACTAGCCCAAACACCGGGGAGCTGTTTTTT	CASSARTSPNTGELFF
TRBV6-6	TRBJ1-2	TRBD1	TGTGCCAGCAGCCTGGCGGGACAGGGGAACTATGGCTACACCTTC	CASSLAGQGNYGYTF
TRBV5-4	TRBJ2-1	TRBD2	TGTGCCAGCAGCCCTAGCGGGGGGGCTTACAATGAGCAGTTCTTC	CASSPSGGAYNEQFF